The 24 T cell receptor beta chains in this list originate from one sample, sequenced in a study of blood T cell repertoires in COVID-19. Assay used: immunoSEQ multiplex PCR; TCRdb lists only in-frame clones, some missing. The sample lists about 190,000 clones; roughly four fifths were seen once. The sample was peripheral blood. These receptors all stem from a man between 45 and 60 years old who had recovered from COVID-19.

The genes are TRBV6-1 and TRBJ2-7; D is unclear. Trimming took 2 bases from V and 5 from J, leaving 4 bases between them. CDR1 is MNHNS, CDR2 SASEGT, per germline. The CDR3 runs 11 residues. The CDR3 DNA is TGTGCCAGCAGTGAACAGGACGAGCAGTACTTC. This gives the protein CASSEQDEQYF.

In its sample, this clone was seen once. CDR3 residues: CASSYDNRGRAEAFF. CDR3 DNA sequence: TGTGCCAGCAGTTACGACAACAGGGGGCGGGCTGAAGCTTTCTTT. The rearrangement joins TRBV6-5 to TRBJ1-1, with 9 bases matching TRBD1. J was trimmed by 6 bases and V by 2 bases; bases with no gene match: 7. Germline V CDR1 and CDR2: MNHEY, SVGAGI. This CDR3 is built from 15 residues.

This clone has more than one count but fewer than ten. V usage is TRBV5-1 and J usage is TRBJ2-7; possibly TRBD2 for D (7 bases). The CDR3 consists of 13 residues. In germline, CDR1 is SGHRS, CDR2 YFSETQ. V lost 0 bases to trimming and J lost 6 bases, with 10 bases between them. The DNA of the CDR3 is TGCGCCAGCAGCTTGGAGGGGGAGGGCGAGCAGTACTTC. It codes for CASSLEGEGEQYF. Combining the CDR3 with reference TRBV5-1 and TRBJ2-7 gives the whole variable domain KAGVTQTPRYLIKTRGQQVTLSCSPISGHRSVSWYQQTPGQGLQFLFEYFSETQRNKGNFPGRFSGRQFSNSRSEMNVSTLELGDSALYLCASSLEGEGEQYFGPGTRLTVT.

J is TRBJ1-2 and V is TRBV7-3, with TRBD1 matching 7 bases. V lost 0 bases to trimming and J lost 11 bases; unmatched junction nucleotides: 12. CDR1 is SGHTA and CDR2 is FQGTGA in the germline V gene. The CDR3 runs 15 residues. CDR3 region: CASSLTGGQTHHYTF. The CDR3 bases are TGTGCCAGCAGCTTAACGGGGGGACAGACTCACCATTACACCTTC.

This sequence joins TRBV6-5 and TRBJ2-7, with D perhaps TRBD1 (5 bases). The V gene lost 0 bases and the J gene lost 3 bases, with 6 bases spanning the gap. CDR3 size: 13 residues. CDR1 is MNHEY, CDR2 SVGAGI, per germline. Written as DNA, the CDR3 is TGTGCCAGCAGTTACTCGACAGACTACGAGCAGTACTTC. Translated: CASSYSTDYEQYF.

The rearrangement uses TRBV10-3 and TRBJ1-1, with 8 positions matching TRBD1. CDR1 is ENHRY and CDR2 is SYGVKD in the germline V gene. After removal of 7 bases from V and 0 bases from J, the junction contained 7 bases not matched to a gene. The CDR3 totals 15 residues. In nucleotides, the CDR3 is TGTGCCATCAATCGACAGGGGCCTATGAACACTGAAGCTTTCTTT. Translated: CAINRQGPMNTEAFF.

The CDR3 DNA sequence: TGTGCCAGCAGCTTCGGGACTAGAGAGGGTTGGCTGTACTTC. Residues: CASSFGTREGWLYF. V and J are TRBV7-8 and TRBJ2-7; 8 bases match TRBD2. Germline CDR1 and CDR2: SGHVS and FQNEAQ. Trimming removed 3 bases from V and 12 bases from J; junction bases left unmatched: 13. The CDR3 covers 14 residues.

The CDR3: CASSELGQGYSPLHF. CDR3 DNA sequence: TGTGCCAGCAGTGAATTGGGACAGGGGTATTCACCCCTCCACTTT. The V and J genes are TRBV6-1 and TRBJ1-6, with TRBD1 matching 10 bases. The V segment lost 2 bases and the J segment 8 bases; nucleotides outside the gene matches: 3. Germline CDR1 reads MNHNS; CDR2 reads SASEGT. The CDR3 totals 15 residues.

The rearrangement joins TRBV7-2 to TRBJ2-1, with TRBD1 matching 9 bases. Trimming removed 3 bases from V and 6 bases from J; junction bases left unmatched: 12. The CDR3 sequence is 17 residues long. CDR1 SGHTA and CDR2 FQGNSA come from the germline V gene. The CDR3 region is CASSFSALQGAFNEQFF. DNA of the CDR3: TGTGCCAGCAGCTTCAGCGCATTACAGGGGGCGTTCAATGAGCAGTTCTTC. The full variable domain, rest sourced from reference TRBV7-2 and TRBJ2-1, is GAGVSQSPSNKVTEKGKDVELRCDPISGHTALYWYRQSLGQGLEFLIYFQGNSAPDKSGLPSDRFSAERTGGSVSTLTIQRTQQEDSAVYLCASSFSALQGAFNEQFFGPGTRLTVL.

The chain has TRBV11-3 and TRBJ2-7, with D possibly TRBD2 on 5 matching bases. Germline CDR1 SGHNT, CDR2 YENEEA. V shed 4 bases and J shed 6 bases, with 10 bases lying between them. The CDR3 loop spans 12 amino acids. The CDR3 DNA follows: TGTGCCAGCAGCTCCTGGACTTCCGAGCAGTACTTC. Translating gives CASSSWTSEQYF.

The chain carries TRBV28 and TRBJ1-2; 8 bases are a match to TRBD1. Losses at the gene ends were 5 bases for V and 5 bases for J; bases not matched to a gene: 1. The CDR3 consists of 12 residues. Germline assignment: CDR1 MDHEN and CDR2 SYDVKM. Here the CDR3 reads CASSGQGYGYTF. DNA of the CDR3: TGTGCCAGCAGTGGACAGGGTTATGGCTACACCTTC.

This clone showed up just a few times. The chain links TRBV18 to TRBJ2-1; tentative D call: TRBD2 (6 bases). Trimming removed 3 bases from V and 4 bases from J, with 19 bases in between. CDR1 and CDR2 (germline): KGHSH, LQKENI. The CDR3 extends over 17 amino acids. CDR3 residues: CASSPTPRLVLYNEQFF. CDR3 in DNA: TGTGCCAGCTCACCCACCCCGAGACTAGTGCTATACAATGAGCAGTTCTTC.

The chain links TRBV28 to TRBJ1-4, with 9 nucleotides matching TRBD1. Germline V gene data show CDR1 as MDHEN and CDR2 as SYDVKM. The CDR3 runs 15 residues. Trimming at V came to 3 bases and at J to 8 bases, leaving 7 bases not matched to a gene. CDR3 sequence (DNA): TGTGCCAGCAGTTTTATGACAGGGGGAATAGAAAAACTGTTTTTT. Protein product: CASSFMTGGIEKLFF.

The chain is built from TRBV3-1 (or the pseudogene TRBV3-2) and TRBJ2-1; 7 positions match TRBD2. There are 14 residues in the CDR3. From germline, CDR1 is LGHDT and CDR2 YNNKEL (reference sequence). The V gene end was trimmed by 1 base and the J gene end by 6 bases; junction bases not matched to a gene: 3. This chain's CDR3 is CASSQVLATNEQFF. The CDR3, as DNA: TGTGCCAGCAGCCAAGTACTAGCGACCAATGAGCAGTTCTTC.

V is TRBV7-2 and J is TRBJ1-6; D perhaps matches TRBD1 (6 bases). Trimming removed 5 bases from V and 6 bases from J, with 20 bases in between. In germline, CDR1 is SGHTA, CDR2 FQGNSA. The CDR3 totals 17 residues. The CDR3 loop is CASSPGQIHPTNSPLHF. CDR3 nucleotides: TGTGCCAGCAGCCCCGGACAGATCCATCCGACTAATTCACCCCTCCACTTT.

V usage is TRBV7-2 and J usage is TRBJ2-1; 10 bases are shared with TRBD2. V dropped 1 base and J dropped 7; count of bases not matched to a gene: 7. The CDR3 length is 16 residues. Germline V gene sequence: CDR1 SGHTA, CDR2 FQGNSA. DNA for the CDR3: TGTGCCAGCAGCTTAGTGGGACTAGCGTCAAAAAATGAGCAGTTCTTC. Residues: CASSLVGLASKNEQFF.

CDR3 sequence reads: CASSLQPAGQYNEQFF. The CDR3 DNA reads TGTGCCAGCAGCTTACAACCCGCAGGGCAATACAATGAGCAGTTCTTC. The J gene is TRBJ2-1, the V gene TRBV11-2, with TRBD1 as a possible D gene (5 bases). V gave up 2 bases and J gave up 4 bases, with 15 bases separating them. Germline values: CDR1 SGHAT, CDR2 FQNNGV. The CDR3 is 16 amino acids. The variable domain in full, completed from reference TRBV11-2 and TRBJ2-1, reads EAGVAQSPRYKIIEKRQSVAFWCNPISGHATLYWYQQILGQGPKLLIQFQNNGVVDDSQLPKDRFSAERLKGVDSTLKIQPAKLEDSAVYLCASSLQPAGQYNEQFFGPGTRLTVL.

The gene calls are TRBV18 and TRBJ2-1; 12 bases map to TRBD2. CDR3 length equals 15 residues. V lost 3 bases, J lost 6 bases, and 3 bases stayed unmatched. Germline V lookup: CDR1 KGHSH, CDR2 LQKENI. The CDR3 here is CASSPGLAGLNEQFF. CDR3 coding DNA: TGTGCCAGCTCACCCGGACTAGCGGGACTCAATGAGCAGTTCTTC.

J is TRBJ2-1 and V is TRBV20-1; tentative D call: TRBD2 (6 bases). V dropped 3 bases and J dropped 5 bases, with 14 bases sitting between them. This CDR3 has 14 residues. CDR1 is DFQATT and CDR2 is SNEGSKA in the germline V gene (reference sequence). Here the CDR3 reads CSASGYGEDNEQFF. The CDR3 DNA follows: TGCAGTGCTAGTGGCTACGGGGAGGACAATGAGCAGTTCTTC.

This clone showed up just once. The sample carries other DNA sequences with the same CDR3. The chain has TRBV5-1 and TRBJ1-1; no clear D gene. The CDR3 consists of 14 residues. Per the germline V gene, CDR1 is SGHRS and CDR2 is YFSETQ. Trimming stripped 0 bases from V and 0 bases from J, with 6 bases between. CDR3 sequence reads: CASSLGSMNTEAFF. Here the CDR3 DNA reads TGCGCCAGCAGCTTGGGGAGCATGAACACTGAAGCTTTCTTT.

The chain links TRBV6-2 or TRBV6-3 to TRBJ1-5; D is perhaps TRBD1 (5 bases). Germline V CDR1 and CDR2: MNHEY, SVGEGT. The CDR3 length is 13 residues. Trimming removed 6 bases at V and 5 bases at J, with 11 bases between. The CDR3 loop reads CASRPDSYQPQHF. DNA of the CDR3: TGTGCCAGCAGACCTGACAGCTATCAGCCCCAGCATTTT.

This clone was seen just once. The chain combines TRBV11-2 with TRBJ2-7; the D gene is possibly TRBD1 (5 bases). CDR3 size: 15 residues. V lost 0 bases and J lost 3, with 12 bases in between. Germline lookup yields CDR1 SGHAT and CDR2 FQNNGV. CDR3 sequence: CASSLDSFRGYEQYF. The DNA for the CDR3 is TGTGCCAGCAGCTTAGATTCATTTAGGGGCTACGAGCAGTACTTC.

V usage is TRBV9 and J usage is TRBJ1-6, with D possibly being TRBD1 (5 bases). V lost 4 bases to trimming and J lost 9 bases, with 14 bases between them. Germline V gene lookup returns CDR1 SGDLS and CDR2 YYNGEE. There are 14 residues in the CDR3. The CDR3 DNA is TGTGCCAGCAGCCCGGGGCAGGGAGGTTCACCCCTCCACTTT. Its translation is CASSPGQGGSPLHF.

The count of this clone is one. This chain uses TRBV29-1 with TRBJ2-7; D unclear. The V end was cut by 6 bases, the J end by 0 bases, with 9 bases between. CDR3 length: 12 amino acids. Germline CDR1 reads SQVTM; CDR2 reads ANQGSEA. The CDR3 reads CSVQETSYEQYF. Here the CDR3 DNA reads TGCAGCGTCCAGGAAACCTCCTACGAGCAGTACTTC.